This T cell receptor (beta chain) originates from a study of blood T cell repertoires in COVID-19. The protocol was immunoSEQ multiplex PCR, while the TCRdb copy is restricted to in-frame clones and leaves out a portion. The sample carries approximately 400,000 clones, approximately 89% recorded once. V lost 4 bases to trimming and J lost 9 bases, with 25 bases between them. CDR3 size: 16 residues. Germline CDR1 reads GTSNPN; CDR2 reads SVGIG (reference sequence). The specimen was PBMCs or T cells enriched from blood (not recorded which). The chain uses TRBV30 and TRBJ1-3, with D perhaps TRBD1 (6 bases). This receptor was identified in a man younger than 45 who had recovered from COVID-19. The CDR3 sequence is CAWNGAQGLGKGTIYF. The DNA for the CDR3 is TGTGCCTGGAATGGGGCACAGGGTTTAGGAAAAGGCACCATATATTTT.